This T cell receptor (beta chain) was sequenced during a study of cytomegalovirus exposure and HLA in healthy donors. General study results and limits: Diagnosis of cytomegalovirus status made by the classifier reportedly showed high specificity and sensitivity.

Profiled with immunoSEQ multiplex PCR; TCRdb holds only in-frame clones, not every one. The table shows 200,000 to 250,000 clones, with approximately 83% occurring only once. The CDR3 totals 15 residues. From germline, CDR1 is SQVTM and CDR2 ANQGSEA. V was trimmed by 1 base and J by 1 base, leaving 13 bases between them. Regarding this clone: The antigen is not known.

Sequencing was done on a sample of PBMCs. This sequence joins TRBV29-1 and TRBJ1-1; D is uncertain. The receptor was isolated from a woman in her thirties in good health and CMV-seropositive. CDR3 nucleotide sequence: TGCAGCGTTGAAGTCACCCCGGGTGGGAACACTGAAGCTTTCTTT. Its translation: CSVEVTPGGNTEAFF.